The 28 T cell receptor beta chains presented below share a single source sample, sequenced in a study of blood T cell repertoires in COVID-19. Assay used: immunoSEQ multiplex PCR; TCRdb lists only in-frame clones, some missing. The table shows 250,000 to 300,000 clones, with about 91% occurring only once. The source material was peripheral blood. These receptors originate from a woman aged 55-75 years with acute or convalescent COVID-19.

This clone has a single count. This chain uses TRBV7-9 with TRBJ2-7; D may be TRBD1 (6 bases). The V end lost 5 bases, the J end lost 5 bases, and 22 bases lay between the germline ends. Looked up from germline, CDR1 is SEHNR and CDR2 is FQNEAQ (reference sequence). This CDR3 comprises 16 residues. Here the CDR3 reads CASSRYDRIPGDEQYF. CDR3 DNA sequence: TGTGCCAGCAGCCGGTACGATAGGATTCCAGGGGACGAGCAGTACTTC.

Written as DNA, the CDR3 is TGCAGTGCCACCCGGGCTTTCTTT. Translated, it gives CSATRAFF. The chain links TRBV20-1 to TRBJ1-1; D call uncertain. The CDR3 contains 8 residues. Germline V CDR1 and CDR2: DFQATT, SNEGSKA (reference sequence). The V end was cut by 6 bases, the J end by 11 bases, with 7 bases between.

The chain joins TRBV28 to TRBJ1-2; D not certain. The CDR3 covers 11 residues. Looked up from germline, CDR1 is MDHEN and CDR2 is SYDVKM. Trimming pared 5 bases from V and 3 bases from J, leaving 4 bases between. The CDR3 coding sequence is TGTGCCAGCAGTACGGACTATGGCTACACCTTC. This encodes CASSTDYGYTF.

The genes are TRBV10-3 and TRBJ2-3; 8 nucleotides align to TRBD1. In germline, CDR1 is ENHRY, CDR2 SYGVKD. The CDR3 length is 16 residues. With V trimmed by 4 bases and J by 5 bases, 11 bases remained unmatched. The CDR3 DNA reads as TGTGCCATCAGTGTAGGAACAGGGGGGTATAGAGATACGCAGTATTTT. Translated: CAISVGTGGYRDTQYF.

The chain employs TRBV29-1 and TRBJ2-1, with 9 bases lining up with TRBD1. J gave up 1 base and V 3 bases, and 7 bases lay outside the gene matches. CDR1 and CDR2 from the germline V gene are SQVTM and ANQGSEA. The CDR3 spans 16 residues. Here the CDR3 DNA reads TGCAGCGTTGAGGGGACAGGGATGGGATCCTACAATGAGCAGTTCTTC. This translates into CSVEGTGMGSYNEQFF.

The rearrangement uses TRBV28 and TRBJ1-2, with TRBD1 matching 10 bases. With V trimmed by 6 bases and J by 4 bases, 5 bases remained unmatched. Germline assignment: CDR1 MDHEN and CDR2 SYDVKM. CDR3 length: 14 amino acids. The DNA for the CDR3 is TGTGCCAGCAGCCTGACAGGGGGCTTCTATGGCTACACCTTC. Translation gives CASSLTGGFYGYTF.

DNA of the CDR3: TGTGCCAGCAGCTTAGAGGAGGGGCGAATAAGGCCCCACACCTTC. Translating gives CASSLEEGRIRPHTF. The chain is built from TRBV11-2 and TRBJ1-2; D possibly corresponds to TRBD1 (5 bases). The germline V and J ends were trimmed by 0 bases and 12 bases, with 20 bases remaining between them. This CDR3 is built from 15 residues. Germline V lookup: CDR1 SGHAT, CDR2 FQNNGV.

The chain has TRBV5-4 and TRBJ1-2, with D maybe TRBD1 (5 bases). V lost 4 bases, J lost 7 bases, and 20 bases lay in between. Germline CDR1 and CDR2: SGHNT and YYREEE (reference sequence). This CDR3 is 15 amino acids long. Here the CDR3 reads CASSRWDFVIGGYTF. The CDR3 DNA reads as TGTGCCAGCAGCCGATGGGACTTTGTCATAGGTGGCTACACCTTC. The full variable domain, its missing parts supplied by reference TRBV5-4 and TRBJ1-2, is ETGVTQSPTHLIKTRGQQVTLRCSSQSGHNTVSWYQQALGQGPQFIFQYYREEENGRGNFPPRFSGLQFPNYSSELNVNALELDDSALYLCASSRWDFVIGGYTFGSGTRLTVV.

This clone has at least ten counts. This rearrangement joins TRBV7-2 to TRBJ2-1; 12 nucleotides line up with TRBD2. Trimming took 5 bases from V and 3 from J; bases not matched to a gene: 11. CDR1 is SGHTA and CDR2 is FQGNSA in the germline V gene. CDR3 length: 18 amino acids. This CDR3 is CASSPSSGRASRYNEQFF. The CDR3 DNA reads TGTGCCAGCAGCCCATCTAGCGGGAGGGCCTCCCGCTACAATGAGCAGTTCTTC.

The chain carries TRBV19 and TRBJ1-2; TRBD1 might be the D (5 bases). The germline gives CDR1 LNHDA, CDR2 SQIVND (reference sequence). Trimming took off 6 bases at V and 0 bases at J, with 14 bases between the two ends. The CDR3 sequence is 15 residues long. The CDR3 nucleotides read TGTGCCAGTAGAGAGAGGGACTTTTCTAACTATGGCTACACCTTC. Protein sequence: CASRERDFSNYGYTF.

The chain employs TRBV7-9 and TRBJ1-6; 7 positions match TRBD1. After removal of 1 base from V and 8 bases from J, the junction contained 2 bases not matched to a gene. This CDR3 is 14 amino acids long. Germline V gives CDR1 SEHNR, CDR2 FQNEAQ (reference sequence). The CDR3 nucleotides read TGTGCCAGCAGCTTAGGGGACAGTGATTCACCCCTCCACTTT. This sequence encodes CASSLGDSDSPLHF.

CDR3 amino acids: CASSEAVGLAGETQYF. The CDR3 DNA follows: TGTGCCAGCAGTGAAGCAGTAGGACTAGCGGGGGAGACCCAGTACTTC. J is TRBJ2-5 and V is TRBV2; 12 bases are a match to TRBD2. CDR3 length: 16 amino acids. The V gene's germline CDR1 is SNHLY and CDR2 FYNNEI. After removal of 0 bases from V and 5 bases from J, the junction contained 4 bases not matched to a gene. The full variable domain, its missing parts supplied by reference TRBV2 and TRBJ2-5, is EPEVTQTPSHQVTQMGQEVILRCVPISNHLYFYWYRQILGQKVEFLVSFYNNEISEKSEIFDDQFSVERPDGSNFTLKIRSTKLEDSAMYFCASSEAVGLAGETQYFGPGTRLLVL.

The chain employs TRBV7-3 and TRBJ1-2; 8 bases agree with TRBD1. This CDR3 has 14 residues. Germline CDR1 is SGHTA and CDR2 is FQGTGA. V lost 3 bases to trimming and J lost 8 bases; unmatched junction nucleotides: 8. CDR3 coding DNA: TGTGCCAGCAGCTTTGGGACAGGAGGTGGCGGCTACACCTTC. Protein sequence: CASSFGTGGGGYTF.

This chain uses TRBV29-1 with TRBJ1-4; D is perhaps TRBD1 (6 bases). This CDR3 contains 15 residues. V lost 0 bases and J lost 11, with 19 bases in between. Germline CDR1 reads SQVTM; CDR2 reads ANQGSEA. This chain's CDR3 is CSVEDRTARGLKLFF. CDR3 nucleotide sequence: TGCAGCGTTGAAGATCGGACAGCTAGGGGTCTGAAACTGTTTTTT.

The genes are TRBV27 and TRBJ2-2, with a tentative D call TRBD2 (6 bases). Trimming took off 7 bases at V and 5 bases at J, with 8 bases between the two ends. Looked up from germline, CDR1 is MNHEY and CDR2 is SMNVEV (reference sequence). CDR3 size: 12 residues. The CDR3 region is CASKGRTGELFF. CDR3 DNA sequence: TGTGCCAGCAAAGGGAGGACCGGGGAGCTGTTTTTT.

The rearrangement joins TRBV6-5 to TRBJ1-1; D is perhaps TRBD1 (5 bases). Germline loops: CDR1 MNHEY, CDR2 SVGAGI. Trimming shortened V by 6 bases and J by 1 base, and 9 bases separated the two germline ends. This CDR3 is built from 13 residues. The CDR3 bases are TGTGCCAGCAGACAGGTATGGAACACTGAAGCTTTCTTT. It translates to CASRQVWNTEAFF.

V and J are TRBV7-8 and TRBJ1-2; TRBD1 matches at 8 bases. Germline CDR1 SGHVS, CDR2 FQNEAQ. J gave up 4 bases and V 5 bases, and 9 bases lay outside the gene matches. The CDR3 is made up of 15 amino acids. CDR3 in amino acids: CASSPQTGVGYGYTF. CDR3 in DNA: TGTGCCAGCAGCCCACAGACAGGGGTAGGCTATGGCTACACCTTC.

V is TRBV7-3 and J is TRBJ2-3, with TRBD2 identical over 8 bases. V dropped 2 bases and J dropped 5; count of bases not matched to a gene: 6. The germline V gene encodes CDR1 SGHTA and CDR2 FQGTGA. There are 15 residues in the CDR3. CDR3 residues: CASSLAGGLVDTQYF. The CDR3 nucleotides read TGTGCCAGCAGCTTAGCGGGGGGATTAGTAGATACGCAGTATTTT.

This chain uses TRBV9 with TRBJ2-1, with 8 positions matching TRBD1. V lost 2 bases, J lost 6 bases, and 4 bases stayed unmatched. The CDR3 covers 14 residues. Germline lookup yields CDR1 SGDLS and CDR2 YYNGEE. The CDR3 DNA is TGTGCCAGCAGCGTCGGACAGGGTTCCAATGAGCAGTTCTTC. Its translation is CASSVGQGSNEQFF.

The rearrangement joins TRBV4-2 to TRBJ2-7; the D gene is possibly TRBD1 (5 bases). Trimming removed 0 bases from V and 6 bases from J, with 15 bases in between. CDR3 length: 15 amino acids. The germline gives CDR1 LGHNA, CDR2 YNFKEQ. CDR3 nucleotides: TGTGCCAGCAGCCAAGAAGAAGGACCCAGGGCCGAGCAGTACTTC. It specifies CASSQEEGPRAEQYF.

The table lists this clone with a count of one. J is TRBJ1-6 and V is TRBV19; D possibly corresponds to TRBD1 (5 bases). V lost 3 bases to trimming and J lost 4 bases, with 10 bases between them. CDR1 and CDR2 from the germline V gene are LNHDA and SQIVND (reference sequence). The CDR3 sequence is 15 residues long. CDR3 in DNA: TGTGCCAGTAGTATTTTGACAGATTATAATTCACCCCTCCACTTT. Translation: CASSILTDYNSPLHF.

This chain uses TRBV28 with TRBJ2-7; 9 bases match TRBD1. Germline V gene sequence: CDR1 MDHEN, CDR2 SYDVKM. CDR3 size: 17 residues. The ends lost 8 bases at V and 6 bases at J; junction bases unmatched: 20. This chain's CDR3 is CASPGPGTGTLPGEQYF. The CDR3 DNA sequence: TGTGCCAGCCCCGGTCCAGGGACAGGGACCCTACCGGGCGAGCAGTACTTC.

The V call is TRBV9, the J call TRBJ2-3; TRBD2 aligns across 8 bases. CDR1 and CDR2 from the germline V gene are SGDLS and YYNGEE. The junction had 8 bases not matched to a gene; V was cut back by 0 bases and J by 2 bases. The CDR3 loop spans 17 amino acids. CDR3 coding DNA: TGTGCCAGCAGCGTAGTCGGAACTAGCGGTTTCACAGATACGCAGTATTTT. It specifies CASSVVGTSGFTDTQYF.

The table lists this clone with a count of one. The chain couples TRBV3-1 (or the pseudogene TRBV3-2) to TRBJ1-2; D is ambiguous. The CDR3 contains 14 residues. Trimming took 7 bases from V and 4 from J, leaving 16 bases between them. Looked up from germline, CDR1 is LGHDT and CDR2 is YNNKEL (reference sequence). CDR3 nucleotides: TGTGCCAGCACCCCACGACTAGAAGGCTATGGCTACACCTTC. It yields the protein CASTPRLEGYGYTF.

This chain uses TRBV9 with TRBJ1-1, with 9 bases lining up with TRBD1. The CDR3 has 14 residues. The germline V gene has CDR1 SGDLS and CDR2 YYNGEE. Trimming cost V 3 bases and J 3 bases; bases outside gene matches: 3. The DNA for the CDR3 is TGTGCCAGCAGCGCGACAGGGGGTGACACTGAAGCTTTCTTT. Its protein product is CASSATGGDTEAFF.

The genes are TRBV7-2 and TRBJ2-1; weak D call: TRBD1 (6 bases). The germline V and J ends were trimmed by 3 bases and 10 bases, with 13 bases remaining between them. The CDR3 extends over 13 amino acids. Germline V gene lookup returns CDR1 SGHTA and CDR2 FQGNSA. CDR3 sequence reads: CASSLGSQGEQFF. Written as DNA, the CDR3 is TGTGCCAGCAGCTTGGGGTCCCAGGGGGAGCAGTTCTTC. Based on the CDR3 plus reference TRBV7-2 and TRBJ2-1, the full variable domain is GAGVSQSPSNKVTEKGKDVELRCDPISGHTALYWYRQSLGQGLEFLIYFQGNSAPDKSGLPSDRFSAERTGGSVSTLTIQRTQQEDSAVYLCASSLGSQGEQFFGPGTRLTVL.

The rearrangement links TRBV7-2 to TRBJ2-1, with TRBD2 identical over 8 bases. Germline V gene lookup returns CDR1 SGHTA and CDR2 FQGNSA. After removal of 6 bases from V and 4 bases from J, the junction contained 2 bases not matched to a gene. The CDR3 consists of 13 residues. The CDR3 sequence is CASRGLEYNEQFF. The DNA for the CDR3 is TGTGCCAGCAGGGGACTAGAGTACAATGAGCAGTTCTTC.

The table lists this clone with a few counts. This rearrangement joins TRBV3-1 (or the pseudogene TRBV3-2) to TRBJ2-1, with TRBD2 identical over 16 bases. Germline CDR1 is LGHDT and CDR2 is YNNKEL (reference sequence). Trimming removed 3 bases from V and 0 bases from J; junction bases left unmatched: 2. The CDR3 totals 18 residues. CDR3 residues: CASSQGLAGGSSYNEQFF. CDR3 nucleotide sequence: TGTGCCAGCAGCCAGGGACTAGCGGGAGGGAGCTCCTACAATGAGCAGTTCTTC.